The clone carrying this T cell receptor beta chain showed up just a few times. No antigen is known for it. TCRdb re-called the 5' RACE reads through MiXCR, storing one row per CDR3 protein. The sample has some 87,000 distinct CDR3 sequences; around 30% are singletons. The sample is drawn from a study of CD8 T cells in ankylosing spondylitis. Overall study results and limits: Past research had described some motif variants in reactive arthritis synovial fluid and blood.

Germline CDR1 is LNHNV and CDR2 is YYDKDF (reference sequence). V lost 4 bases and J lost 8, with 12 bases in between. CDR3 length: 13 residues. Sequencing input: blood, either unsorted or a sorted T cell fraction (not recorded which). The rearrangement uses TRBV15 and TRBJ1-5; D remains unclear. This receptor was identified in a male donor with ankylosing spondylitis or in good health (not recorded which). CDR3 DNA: TGTGCCACCAGCAAAACGCAAGCGGAGCCCCAGCATTTT. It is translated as CATSKTQAEPQHF.